The 24 T cell receptor beta chains below come from one sample, sequenced in a study of T cell responses to AZD1222 COVID-19 vaccine. Profiled with immunoSEQ multiplex PCR; TCRdb holds only in-frame clones, not every one. Of about 120,000 clones listed, around 84% are singletons. The input for sequencing was peripheral blood, taken 28 days after the second AZD1222 dose. Source of these receptors: an adult who received the AZD1222 COVID-19 vaccine.

The chain is built from TRBV12-3 or TRBV12-4 and TRBJ2-7; 8 nucleotides agree with TRBD1. This CDR3 comprises 13 residues. V lost 4 bases and J lost 5; bases outside the gene matches: 4. In DNA form, the CDR3 reads TGTGCCAGCAGTTCCGGACAGGGCGACGAGCAGTACTTC. Amino acid sequence: CASSSGQGDEQYF.

This chain joins TRBV6-5 and TRBJ2-1; tentatively, D is TRBD2 (5 bases). V was pared by 0 bases and J by 0 bases, with 9 bases between. There are 16 residues in the CDR3. The germline CDR1 and CDR2 sequences are MNHEY and SVGAGI. CDR3 loop: CASSYSASSSYNEQFF. For the CDR3, the DNA is TGTGCCAGCAGTTACTCGGCTAGCAGCTCCTACAATGAGCAGTTCTTC.

V is TRBV6-2 or TRBV6-3 and J is TRBJ1-5; D not certain. The V gene lost 3 bases and the J gene lost 6 bases, with 12 bases spanning the gap. The germline V gene encodes CDR1 MNHEY and CDR2 SVGEGT. This CDR3 comprises 14 residues. CDR3 in amino acids: CASSYQALGQPQHF. The CDR3 nucleotides are TGTGCCAGCAGTTATCAGGCCCTGGGTCAGCCCCAGCATTTT.

V usage is TRBV7-2 and J usage is TRBJ1-4, with unresolved D. The ends were cut back, 2 bases at V and 0 bases at J, with 13 bases in the middle. The CDR3 sequence is 17 residues long. CDR1 is SGHTA and CDR2 is FQGNSA in the germline V gene. The CDR3 here is CASSLRSGSATNEKLFF. CDR3 coding DNA: TGTGCCAGCAGCTTAAGGTCGGGGTCAGCAACTAATGAAAAACTGTTTTTT.

V gene TRBV7-7 combines with J gene TRBJ1-1, with D perhaps TRBD1 (5 bases). The germline V gene encodes CDR1 SSHAT and CDR2 FNYEAQ (reference sequence). The CDR3 runs 17 residues. Trimming removed 0 bases at V and 1 base at J, with 15 bases between. This CDR3 reads CASSLAWQGVGNTEAFF. In DNA form, the CDR3 reads TGTGCCAGCAGCTTAGCGTGGCAGGGAGTAGGGAACACTGAAGCTTTCTTT.

V and J are TRBV7-8 and TRBJ1-2, with 7 bases fitting TRBD1. CDR1 is SGHVS and CDR2 is FQNEAQ in the germline V gene. Trimming removed 3 bases from V and 3 bases from J; junction bases left unmatched: 4. This CDR3 has 14 amino acids. The CDR3 DNA reads TGTGCCAGCAGCTTGGAGGGGGCGTACTATGGCTACACCTTC. As protein: CASSLEGAYYGYTF.

The chain couples TRBV2 to TRBJ2-7; D might be TRBD2 (5 bases). Germline V gene lookup returns CDR1 SNHLY and CDR2 FYNNEI. Trimming removed 8 bases from V and 7 bases from J, with 9 bases in between. This CDR3 has 10 amino acids. The CDR3: CASGRGEQYF. CDR3 bases: TGTGCCAGCGGAAGAGGGGAGCAGTACTTC.

The chain links TRBV4-1 to TRBJ1-5; D is unclear. The CDR3 has 16 amino acids. The V end was cut by 4 bases, the J end by 2 bases, with 15 bases between. CDR1 is MGHRA and CDR2 is YSYEKL in the germline V gene. CDR3 region: CASSPTWGMGNQPQHF. In nucleotides, the CDR3 is TGCGCCAGCAGCCCCACTTGGGGTATGGGCAATCAGCCCCAGCATTTT.

This rearrangement joins TRBV5-6 to TRBJ1-6; D call uncertain. CDR1 and CDR2 from the germline V gene are SGHDT and YYEEEE. Trimming stripped 1 base from V and 10 bases from J, with 6 bases between. This CDR3 is 12 amino acids long. CDR3 nucleotide sequence: TGTGCCAGCAGCTTGTTTGACTCACCCCTCCACTTT. It specifies CASSLFDSPLHF.

The CDR3 sequence: CSVAGTGINIEANYGYTF. For the CDR3, the DNA is TGCAGCGTTGCAGGGACAGGAATAAACATAGAAGCTAACTATGGCTACACCTTC. The chain couples TRBV29-1 to TRBJ1-2; TRBD1 matches 8 bases. The ends lost 4 bases at V and 0 bases at J; junction bases unmatched: 16. CDR1 and CDR2 (germline): SQVTM, ANQGSEA. This CDR3 spans 18 amino acids.

The chain recombines TRBV4-3 with TRBJ1-3; a possible D gene is TRBD1 (5 bases). Trimming pared 2 bases from V and 4 bases from J, leaving 15 bases between. The CDR3 extends over 16 amino acids. Germline V gives CDR1 LGHNA, CDR2 YSLEER. The DNA for the CDR3 is TGCGCCAGCAGCCAAATATACGGGACCGAAGGAAACACCATATATTTT. Protein sequence: CASSQIYGTEGNTIYF.

This chain links TRBV10-3 with TRBJ1-5; TRBD1 matches at 9 bases. The CDR3 loop spans 14 amino acids. V was pared by 10 bases and J by 2 bases, with 6 bases of the junction left unmatched. Germline CDR1 reads ENHRY; CDR2 reads SYGVKD. The CDR3 region has the DNA TGTGCCACGGAACAGGGGGCTGGCAATCAGCCCCAGCATTTT. This gives the protein CATEQGAGNQPQHF.

The CDR3 region has the DNA TGTGCCAGCAGCCAAGTGGGACAGGGTACTGAAGCTTTCTTT. Translated, it gives CASSQVGQGTEAFF. This chain joins TRBV3-1 (or the pseudogene TRBV3-2) and TRBJ1-1, with 9 bases fitting TRBD1. Germline loops: CDR1 LGHDT, CDR2 YNNKEL (reference sequence). The CDR3 is 14 residues long. J lost 5 bases, V lost 1 base, and 2 bases had no gene match.

The rearrangement uses TRBV7-8 and TRBJ1-1, with 8 positions matching TRBD1. Looked up from germline, CDR1 is SGHVS and CDR2 is FQNEAQ. J lost 1 base, V lost 6 bases, and 4 bases had no gene match. This CDR3 region has 14 residues. CDR3 amino acids: CASRHRGSNTEAFF. In nucleotides, the CDR3 is TGTGCCAGCAGGCACAGGGGGTCGAACACTGAAGCTTTCTTT.

In this sample, this clone turned up a few times. V is TRBV4-3 and J is TRBJ2-7, with D maybe TRBD1 (6 bases). Trimming took off 1 base at V and 3 bases at J, with 13 bases between the two ends. The CDR3 spans 15 residues. Per germline, CDR1 LGHNA and CDR2 YSLEER. The CDR3 sequence: CASSQGYRGGYEQYF. The CDR3 DNA is TGCGCCAGCAGCCAAGGATATCGAGGGGGCTACGAGCAGTACTTC.

This rearrangement joins TRBV21-1 to TRBJ2-7; TRBD2 was called by the table and not checked on the DNA. TRBV21-1 counts as a pseudogene. There are 12 residues in the CDR3. Here the CDR3 DNA reads TGTGCCAGCAGCGTGAGGGACTACGAGCAGTACTTC. Translation: CASSVRDYEQYF.

V and J are TRBV3-1 (or the pseudogene TRBV3-2) and TRBJ1-1; perhaps TRBD1 as D (6 bases). This CDR3 contains 14 residues. From germline, CDR1 is LGHDT and CDR2 YNNKEL (reference sequence). Between the trimmed V and J ends, which lost 2 bases and 7 bases, there was a span of 14 bases. The CDR3 loop is CASSQTWTADEAFF. CDR3 bases: TGTGCCAGCAGCCAAACATGGACAGCCGATGAAGCTTTCTTT.

This clone came up a few times. The rearrangement links TRBV7-3 to TRBJ2-1; TRBD2 matches 8 bases. The CDR3 consists of 15 residues. Germline trimming cut 5 bases from V and 3 bases from J; bases unmatched to any gene: 6. Looked up from germline, CDR1 is SGHTA and CDR2 is FQGTGA. The CDR3 nucleotides read TGTGCCAGCAGCCCCTTAGCGGGGAGCTACAATGAGCAGTTCTTC. Translated, it gives CASSPLAGSYNEQFF.

This chain connects TRBV11-2 to TRBJ1-1; unclear D gene. Trimming took 0 bases from V and 5 from J, leaving 16 bases between them. CDR1 and CDR2 from the germline V gene are SGHAT and FQNNGV. This CDR3 region has 16 residues. The CDR3 nucleotides read TGTGCCAGCAGCTTAGAAGTATCCCCCGAGAGGACTGAAGCTTTCTTT. The encoded protein is CASSLEVSPERTEAFF. Looking up the rest from reference TRBV11-2 and TRBJ1-1 gives the full variable domain: EAGVAQSPRYKIIEKRQSVAFWCNPISGHATLYWYQQILGQGPKLLIQFQNNGVVDDSQLPKDRFSAERLKGVDSTLKIQPAKLEDSAVYLCASSLEVSPERTEAFFGQGTRLTVV.

The chain employs TRBV2 and TRBJ2-2; D unclear. The CDR3 consists of 14 residues. Germline V gene data show CDR1 as SNHLY and CDR2 as FYNNEI. Trimming pared 2 bases from V and 7 bases from J, leaving 11 bases between. CDR3: CASSELGELGELFF. The CDR3 DNA is TGTGCCAGCAGTGAATTGGGCGAGCTCGGGGAGCTGTTTTTT. Variable domain in full (rest from reference TRBV2 and TRBJ2-2): EPEVTQTPSHQVTQMGQEVILRCVPISNHLYFYWYRQILGQKVEFLVSFYNNEISEKSEIFDDQFSVERPDGSNFTLKIRSTKLEDSAMYFCASSELGELGELFFGEGSRLTVL.

V usage is TRBV19 and J usage is TRBJ1-5; TRBD1 is a possible D gene (6 bases). Trimming removed 3 bases from V and 2 bases from J, with 23 bases in between. Looked up from germline, CDR1 is LNHDA and CDR2 is SQIVND (reference sequence). CDR3 length: 19 residues. Here the CDR3 reads CASSIRVRGRWVGNQPQHF. The DNA of the CDR3 is TGTGCCAGTAGTATTCGTGTCAGGGGAAGATGGGTTGGCAATCAGCCCCAGCATTTT.

The CDR3 DNA sequence: TGTGCCAGCTCACCCAGGGGGTACGGAATTAGTGAAGCTTTCTTT. Protein: CASSPRGYGISEAFF. The chain employs TRBV18 and TRBJ1-1; 7 nucleotides match TRBD1. This CDR3 contains 15 residues. J was trimmed by 7 bases and V by 3 bases; bases with no gene match: 11. CDR1 KGHSH and CDR2 LQKENI come from the germline V gene.

This chain links TRBV19 with TRBJ1-6; tentative D call: TRBD1 (6 bases). Looked up from germline, CDR1 is LNHDA and CDR2 is SQIVND (reference sequence). This CDR3 is built from 12 residues. Trimming took 3 bases from V and 12 from J, leaving 9 bases between them. The CDR3 sequence is CASSIRTEPLHF. CDR3 nucleotides: TGTGCCAGTAGTATTCGGACAGAACCCCTCCACTTT.

As to this clone: The germline gene is not matched at one end of the junction; a read error may be the cause. The chain carries TRBV5-1 and TRBJ2-7; D remains ambiguous. The CDR3 has 15 residues. Germline CDR1 reads SGHRS; CDR2 reads YFSETQ. The CDR3 reads CASSLGQEGTYGQYF. The CDR3 region has the DNA TGCGCCAGCAGCTTGGGGCAGGAAGGCACCTACGGGCAGTACTTC.